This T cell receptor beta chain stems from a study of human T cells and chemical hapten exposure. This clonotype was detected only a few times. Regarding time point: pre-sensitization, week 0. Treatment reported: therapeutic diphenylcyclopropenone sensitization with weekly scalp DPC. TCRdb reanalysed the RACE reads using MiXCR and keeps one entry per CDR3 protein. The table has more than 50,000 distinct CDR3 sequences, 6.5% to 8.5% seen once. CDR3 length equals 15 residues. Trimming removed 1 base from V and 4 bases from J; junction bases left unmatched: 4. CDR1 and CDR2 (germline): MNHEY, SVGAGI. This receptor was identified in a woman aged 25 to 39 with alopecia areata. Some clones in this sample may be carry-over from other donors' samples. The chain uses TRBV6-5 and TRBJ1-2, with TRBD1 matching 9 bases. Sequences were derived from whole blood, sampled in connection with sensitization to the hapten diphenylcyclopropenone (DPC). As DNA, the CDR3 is TGTGCCAGCAGTTACTGGACAGGGGACGGCTATGGCTACACCTTC. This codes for CASSYWTGDGYGYTF.